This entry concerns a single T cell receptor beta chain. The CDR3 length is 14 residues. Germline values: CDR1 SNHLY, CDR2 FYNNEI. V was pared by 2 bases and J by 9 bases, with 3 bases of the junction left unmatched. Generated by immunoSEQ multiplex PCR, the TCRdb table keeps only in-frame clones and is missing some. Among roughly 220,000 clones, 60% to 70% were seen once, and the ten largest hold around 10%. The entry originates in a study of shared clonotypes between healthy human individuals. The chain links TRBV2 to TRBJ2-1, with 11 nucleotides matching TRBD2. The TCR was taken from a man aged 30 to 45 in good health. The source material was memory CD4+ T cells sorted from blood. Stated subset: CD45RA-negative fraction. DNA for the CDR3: TGTGCCAGCAGTGAAATTCTAGCGGGAGGTGAGCAGTTCTTC. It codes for CASSEILAGGEQFF.